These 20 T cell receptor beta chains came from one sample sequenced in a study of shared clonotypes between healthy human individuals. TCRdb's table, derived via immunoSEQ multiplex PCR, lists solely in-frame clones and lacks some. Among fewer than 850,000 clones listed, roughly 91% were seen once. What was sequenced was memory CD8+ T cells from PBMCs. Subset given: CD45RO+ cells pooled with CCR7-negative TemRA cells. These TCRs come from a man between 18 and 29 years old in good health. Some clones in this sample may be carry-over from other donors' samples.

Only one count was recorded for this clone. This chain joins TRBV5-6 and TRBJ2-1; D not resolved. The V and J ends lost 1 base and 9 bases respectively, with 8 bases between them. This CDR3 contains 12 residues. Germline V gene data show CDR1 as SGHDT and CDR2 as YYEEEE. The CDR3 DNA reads TGTGCCAGCAGCTTGATTTATGGTGAGCAGTTCTTC. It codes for CASSLIYGEQFF.

In DNA form, the CDR3 reads TGTGCCAGCAGTCCCGGAGGAGGGGGAGGCTACGAGCAGTACTTC. Residues: CASSPGGGGGYEQYF. This chain uses TRBV27 with TRBJ2-7, with D possibly being TRBD1 or TRBD2 (6 bases each). V lost 5 bases to trimming and J lost 3 bases, with 17 bases between them. The germline V gene encodes CDR1 MNHEY and CDR2 SMNVEV (reference sequence). The CDR3 sequence is 15 residues long.

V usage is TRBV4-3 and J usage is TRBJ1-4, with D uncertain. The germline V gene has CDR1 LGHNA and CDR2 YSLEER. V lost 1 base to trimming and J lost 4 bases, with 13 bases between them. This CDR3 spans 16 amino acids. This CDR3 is CASSQAPGSINEKLFF. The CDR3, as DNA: TGCGCCAGCAGCCAAGCCCCAGGCAGCATTAATGAAAAACTGTTTTTT.

CDR3 sequence reads: CASSRRDPYRNNEQFF. The CDR3 DNA follows: TGTGCCAGCAGTCGTCGGGACCCCTATAGGAACAATGAGCAGTTCTTC. The chain uses TRBV11-2 and TRBJ2-1; either TRBD1 or TRBD2 may fit D (5 bases each). The CDR3 runs 16 residues. From germline, CDR1 is SGHAT and CDR2 FQNNGV. Trimming stripped 6 bases from V and 5 bases from J, with 20 bases between.

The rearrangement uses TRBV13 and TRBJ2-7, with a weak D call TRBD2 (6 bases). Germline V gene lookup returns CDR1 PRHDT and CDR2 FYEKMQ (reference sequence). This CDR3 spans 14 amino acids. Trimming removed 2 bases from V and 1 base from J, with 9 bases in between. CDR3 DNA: TGTGCCAGCAGCTTACCGGGGGAATCCTACGAGCAGTACTTC. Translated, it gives CASSLPGESYEQYF.

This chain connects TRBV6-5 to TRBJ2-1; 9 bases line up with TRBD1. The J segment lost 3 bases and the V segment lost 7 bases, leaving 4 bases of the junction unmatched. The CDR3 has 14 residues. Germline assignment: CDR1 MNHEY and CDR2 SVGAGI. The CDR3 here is CASTPGQGYNEQFF. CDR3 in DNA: TGTGCCAGCACACCGGGACAGGGCTACAATGAGCAGTTCTTC.

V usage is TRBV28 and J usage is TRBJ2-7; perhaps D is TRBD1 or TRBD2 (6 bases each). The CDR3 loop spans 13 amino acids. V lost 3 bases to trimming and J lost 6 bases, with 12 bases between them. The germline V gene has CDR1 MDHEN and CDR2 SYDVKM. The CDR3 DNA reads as TGTGCCAGCAGTTTCGAGGAGGGGGTCGAGCAGTACTTC. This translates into CASSFEEGVEQYF. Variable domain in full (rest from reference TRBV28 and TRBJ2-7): DVKVTQSSRYLVKRTGEKVFLECVQDMDHENMFWYRQDPGLGLRLIYFSYDVKMKEKGDIPEGYSVSREKKERFSLILESASTNQTSMYLCASSFEEGVEQYFGPGTRLTVT.

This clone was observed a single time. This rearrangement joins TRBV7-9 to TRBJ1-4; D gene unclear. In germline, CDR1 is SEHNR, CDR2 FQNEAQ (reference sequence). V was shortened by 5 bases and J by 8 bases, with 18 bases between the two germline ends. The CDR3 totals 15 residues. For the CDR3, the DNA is TGTGCCAGCAGCCCGGGCGATCTTAATCGGGAAAAACTGTTTTTT. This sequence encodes CASSPGDLNREKLFF.

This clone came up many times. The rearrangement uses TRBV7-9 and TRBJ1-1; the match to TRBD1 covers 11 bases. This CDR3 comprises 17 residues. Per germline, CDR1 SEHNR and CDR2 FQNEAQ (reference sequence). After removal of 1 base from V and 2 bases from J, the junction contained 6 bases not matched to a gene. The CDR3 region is CASSLGTGGMVNTEAFF. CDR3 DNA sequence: TGTGCCAGCAGCTTAGGGACAGGGGGCATGGTTAACACTGAAGCTTTCTTT. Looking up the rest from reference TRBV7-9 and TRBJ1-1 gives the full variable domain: DTGVSQNPRHKITKRGQNVTFRCDPISEHNRLYWYRQTLGQGPEFLTYFQNEAQLEKSRLLSDRFSAERPKGSFSTLEIQRTEQGDSAMYLCASSLGTGGMVNTEAFFGQGTRLTVV.

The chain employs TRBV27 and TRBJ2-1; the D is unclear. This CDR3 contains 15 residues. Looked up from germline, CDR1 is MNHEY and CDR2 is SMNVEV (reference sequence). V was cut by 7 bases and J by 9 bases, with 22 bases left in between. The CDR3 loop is CASTPDGLPPSEQFF. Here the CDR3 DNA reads TGTGCCAGCACCCCCGATGGGCTTCCACCCAGTGAGCAGTTCTTC.

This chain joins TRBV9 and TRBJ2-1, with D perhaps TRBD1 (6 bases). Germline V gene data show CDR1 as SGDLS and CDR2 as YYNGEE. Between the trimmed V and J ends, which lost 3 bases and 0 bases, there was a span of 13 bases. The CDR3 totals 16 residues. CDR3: CASSGEYRASYNEQFF. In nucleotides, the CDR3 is TGTGCCAGCAGCGGGGAATACAGGGCCTCCTACAATGAGCAGTTCTTC.

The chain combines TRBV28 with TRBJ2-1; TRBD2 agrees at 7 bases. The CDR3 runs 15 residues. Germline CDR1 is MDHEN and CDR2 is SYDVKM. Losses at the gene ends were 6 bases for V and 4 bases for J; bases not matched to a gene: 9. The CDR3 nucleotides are TGTGCCAGCAGGGCATCTAGCGGCAGGTACAATGAGCAGTTCTTC. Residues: CASRASSGRYNEQFF.

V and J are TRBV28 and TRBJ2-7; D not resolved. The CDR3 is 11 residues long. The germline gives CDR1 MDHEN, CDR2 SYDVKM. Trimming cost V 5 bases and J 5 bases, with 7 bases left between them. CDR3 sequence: CASSPRNEQYF. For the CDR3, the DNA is TGTGCCAGCAGTCCCCGAAACGAGCAGTACTTC.

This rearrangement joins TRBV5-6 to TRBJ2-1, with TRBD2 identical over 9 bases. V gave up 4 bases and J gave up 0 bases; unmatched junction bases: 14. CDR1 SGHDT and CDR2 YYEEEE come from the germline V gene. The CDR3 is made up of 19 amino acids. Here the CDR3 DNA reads TGTGCCAGCAGCCCTGATCTAGCGGGACTCAGGAGCTCCTACAATGAGCAGTTCTTC. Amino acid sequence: CASSPDLAGLRSSYNEQFF. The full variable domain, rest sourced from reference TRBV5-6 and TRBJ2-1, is DAGVTQSPTHLIKTRGQQVTLRCSPKSGHDTVSWYQQALGQGPQFIFQYYEEEERQRGNFPDRFSGHQFPNYSSELNVNALLLGDSALYLCASSPDLAGLRSSYNEQFFGPGTRLTVL.

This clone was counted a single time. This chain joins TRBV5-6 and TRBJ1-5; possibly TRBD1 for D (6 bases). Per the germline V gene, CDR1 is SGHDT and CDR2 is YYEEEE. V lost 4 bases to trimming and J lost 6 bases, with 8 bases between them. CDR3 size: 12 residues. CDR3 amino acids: CASSGGGQPQHF. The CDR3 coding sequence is TGTGCCAGCAGCGGGGGCGGTCAGCCCCAGCATTTT. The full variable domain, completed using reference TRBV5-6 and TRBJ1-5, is DAGVTQSPTHLIKTRGQQVTLRCSPKSGHDTVSWYQQALGQGPQFIFQYYEEEERQRGNFPDRFSGHQFPNYSSELNVNALLLGDSALYLCASSGGGQPQHFGDGTRLSIL.

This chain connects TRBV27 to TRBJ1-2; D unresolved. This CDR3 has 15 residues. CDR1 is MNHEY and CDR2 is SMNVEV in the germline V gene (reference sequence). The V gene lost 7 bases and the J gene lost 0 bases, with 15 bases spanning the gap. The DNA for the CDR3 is TGTGCCAGCACCTCCGGGAGAATACCTAACTATGGCTACACCTTC. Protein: CASTSGRIPNYGYTF.

CDR3 sequence: CASTDNTEAFF. The CDR3 DNA sequence: TGTGCCAGCACAGACAACACTGAAGCTTTCTTT. The V gene is TRBV28, the J gene TRBJ1-1; no clear D gene. The CDR3 loop spans 11 amino acids. V gave up 7 bases and J gave up 2 bases, with 5 bases separating them. The germline V gene encodes CDR1 MDHEN and CDR2 SYDVKM.

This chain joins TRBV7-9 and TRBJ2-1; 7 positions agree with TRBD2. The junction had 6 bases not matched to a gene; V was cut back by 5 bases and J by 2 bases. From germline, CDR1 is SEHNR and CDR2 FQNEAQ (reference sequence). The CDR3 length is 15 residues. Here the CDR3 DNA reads TGTGCCAGCAGCCCCGGGACTACCACCTACAATGAGCAGTTCTTC. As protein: CASSPGTTTYNEQFF. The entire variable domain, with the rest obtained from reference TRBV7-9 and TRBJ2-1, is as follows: DTGVSQNPRHKITKRGQNVTFRCDPISEHNRLYWYRQTLGQGPEFLTYFQNEAQLEKSRLLSDRFSAERPKGSFSTLEIQRTEQGDSAMYLCASSPGTTTYNEQFFGPGTRLTVL.

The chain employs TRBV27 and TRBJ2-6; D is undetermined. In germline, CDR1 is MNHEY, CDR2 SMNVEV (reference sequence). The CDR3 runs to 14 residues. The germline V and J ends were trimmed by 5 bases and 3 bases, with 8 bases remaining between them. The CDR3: CASSLGFGANVLTF. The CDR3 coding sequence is TGTGCCAGCAGTCTGGGCTTTGGGGCCAACGTCCTGACTTTC.

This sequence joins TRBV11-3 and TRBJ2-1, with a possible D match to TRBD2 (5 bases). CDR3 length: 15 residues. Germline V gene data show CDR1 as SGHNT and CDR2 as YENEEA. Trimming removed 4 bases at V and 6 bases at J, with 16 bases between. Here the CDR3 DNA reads TGTGCCAGCAGCTCGCGGGCGACGCCCGTCAATGAGCAGTTCTTC. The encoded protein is CASSSRATPVNEQFF.